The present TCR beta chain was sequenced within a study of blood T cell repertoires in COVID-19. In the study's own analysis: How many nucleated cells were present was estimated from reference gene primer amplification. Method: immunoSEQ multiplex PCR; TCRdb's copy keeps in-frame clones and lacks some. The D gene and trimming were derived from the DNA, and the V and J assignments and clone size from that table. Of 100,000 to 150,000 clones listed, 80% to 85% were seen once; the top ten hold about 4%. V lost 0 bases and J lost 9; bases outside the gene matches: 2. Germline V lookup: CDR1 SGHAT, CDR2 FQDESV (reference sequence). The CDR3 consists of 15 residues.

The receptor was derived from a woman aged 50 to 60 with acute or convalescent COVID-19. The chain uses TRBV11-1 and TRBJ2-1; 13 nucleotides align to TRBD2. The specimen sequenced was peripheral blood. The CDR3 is CASSLARTSGGEQFF. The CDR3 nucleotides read TGTGCCAGCAGCTTAGCCCGGACTAGCGGGGGTGAGCAGTTCTTC.